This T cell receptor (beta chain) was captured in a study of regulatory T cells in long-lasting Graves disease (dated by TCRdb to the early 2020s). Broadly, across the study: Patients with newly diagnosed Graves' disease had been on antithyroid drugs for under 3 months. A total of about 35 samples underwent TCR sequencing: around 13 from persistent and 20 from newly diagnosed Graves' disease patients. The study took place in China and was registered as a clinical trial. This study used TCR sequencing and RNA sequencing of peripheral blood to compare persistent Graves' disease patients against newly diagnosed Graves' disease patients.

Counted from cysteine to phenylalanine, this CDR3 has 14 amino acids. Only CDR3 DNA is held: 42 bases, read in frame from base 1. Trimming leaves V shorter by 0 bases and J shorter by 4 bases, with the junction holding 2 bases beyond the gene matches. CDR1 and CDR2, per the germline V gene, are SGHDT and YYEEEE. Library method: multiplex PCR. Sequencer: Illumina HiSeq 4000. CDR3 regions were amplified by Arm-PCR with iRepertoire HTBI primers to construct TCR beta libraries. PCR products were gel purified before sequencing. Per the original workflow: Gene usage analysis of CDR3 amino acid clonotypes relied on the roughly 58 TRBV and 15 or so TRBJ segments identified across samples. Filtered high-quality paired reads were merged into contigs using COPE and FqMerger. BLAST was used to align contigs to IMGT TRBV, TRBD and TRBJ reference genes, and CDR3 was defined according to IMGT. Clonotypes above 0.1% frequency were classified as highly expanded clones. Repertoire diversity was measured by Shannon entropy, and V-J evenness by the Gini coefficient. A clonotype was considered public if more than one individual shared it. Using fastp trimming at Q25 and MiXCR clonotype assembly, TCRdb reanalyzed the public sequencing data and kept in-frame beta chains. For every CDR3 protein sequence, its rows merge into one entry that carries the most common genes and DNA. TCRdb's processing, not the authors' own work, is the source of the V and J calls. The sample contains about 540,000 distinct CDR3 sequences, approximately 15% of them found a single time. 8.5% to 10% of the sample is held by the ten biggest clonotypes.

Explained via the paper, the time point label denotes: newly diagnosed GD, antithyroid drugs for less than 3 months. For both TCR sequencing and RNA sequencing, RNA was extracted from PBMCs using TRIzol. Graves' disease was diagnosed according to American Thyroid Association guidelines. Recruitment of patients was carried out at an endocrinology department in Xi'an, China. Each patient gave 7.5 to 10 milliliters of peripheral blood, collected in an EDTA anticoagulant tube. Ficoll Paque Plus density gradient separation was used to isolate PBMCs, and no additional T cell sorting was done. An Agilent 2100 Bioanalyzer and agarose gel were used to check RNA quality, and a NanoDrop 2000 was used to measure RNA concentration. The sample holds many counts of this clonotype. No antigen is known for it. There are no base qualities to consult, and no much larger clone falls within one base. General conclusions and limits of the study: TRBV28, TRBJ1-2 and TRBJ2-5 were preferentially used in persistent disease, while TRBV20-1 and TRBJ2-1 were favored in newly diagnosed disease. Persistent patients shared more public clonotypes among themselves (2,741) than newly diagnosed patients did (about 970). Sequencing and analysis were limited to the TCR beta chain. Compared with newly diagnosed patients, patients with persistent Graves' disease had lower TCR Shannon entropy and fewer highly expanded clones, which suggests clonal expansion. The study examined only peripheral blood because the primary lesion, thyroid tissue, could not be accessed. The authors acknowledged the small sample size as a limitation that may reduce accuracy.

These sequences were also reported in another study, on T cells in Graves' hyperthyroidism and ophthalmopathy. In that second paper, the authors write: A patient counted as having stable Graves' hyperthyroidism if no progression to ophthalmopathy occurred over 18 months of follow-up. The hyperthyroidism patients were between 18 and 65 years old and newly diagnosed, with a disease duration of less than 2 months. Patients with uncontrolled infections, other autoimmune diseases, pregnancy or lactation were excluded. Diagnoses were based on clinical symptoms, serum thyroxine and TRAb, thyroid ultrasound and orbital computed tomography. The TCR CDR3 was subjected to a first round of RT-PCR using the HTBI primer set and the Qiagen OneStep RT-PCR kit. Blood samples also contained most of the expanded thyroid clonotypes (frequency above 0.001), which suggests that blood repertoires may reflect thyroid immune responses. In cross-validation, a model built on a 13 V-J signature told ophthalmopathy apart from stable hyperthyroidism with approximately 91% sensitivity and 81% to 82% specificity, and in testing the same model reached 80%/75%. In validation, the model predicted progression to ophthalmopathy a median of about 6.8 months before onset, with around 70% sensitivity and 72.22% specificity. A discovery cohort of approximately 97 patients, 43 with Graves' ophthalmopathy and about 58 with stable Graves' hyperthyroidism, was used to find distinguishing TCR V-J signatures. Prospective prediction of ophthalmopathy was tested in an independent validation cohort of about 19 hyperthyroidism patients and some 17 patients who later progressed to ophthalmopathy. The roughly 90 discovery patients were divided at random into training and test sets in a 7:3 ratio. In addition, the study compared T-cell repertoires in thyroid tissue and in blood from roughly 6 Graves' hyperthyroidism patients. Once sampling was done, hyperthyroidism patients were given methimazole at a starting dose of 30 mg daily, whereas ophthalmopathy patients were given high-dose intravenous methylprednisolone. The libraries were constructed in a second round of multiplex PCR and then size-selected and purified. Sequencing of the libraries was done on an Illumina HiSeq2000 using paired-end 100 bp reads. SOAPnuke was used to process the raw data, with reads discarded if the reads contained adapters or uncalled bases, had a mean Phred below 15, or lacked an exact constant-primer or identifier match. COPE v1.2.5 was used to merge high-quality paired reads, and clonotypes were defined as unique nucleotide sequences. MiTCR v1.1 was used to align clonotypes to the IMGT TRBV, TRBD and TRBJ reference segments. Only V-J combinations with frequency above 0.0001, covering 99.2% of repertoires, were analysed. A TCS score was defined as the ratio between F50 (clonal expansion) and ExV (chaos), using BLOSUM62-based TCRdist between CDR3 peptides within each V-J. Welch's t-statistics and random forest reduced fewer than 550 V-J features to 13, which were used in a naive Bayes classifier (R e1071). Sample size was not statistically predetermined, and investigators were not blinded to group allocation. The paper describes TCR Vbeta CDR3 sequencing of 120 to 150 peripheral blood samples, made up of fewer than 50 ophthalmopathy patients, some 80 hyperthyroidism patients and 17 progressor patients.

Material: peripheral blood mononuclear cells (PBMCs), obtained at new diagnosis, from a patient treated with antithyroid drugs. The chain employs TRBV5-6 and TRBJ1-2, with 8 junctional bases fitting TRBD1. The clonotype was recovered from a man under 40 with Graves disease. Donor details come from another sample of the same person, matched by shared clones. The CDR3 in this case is CASSLAGGGYGYTF. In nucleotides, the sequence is TGTGCCAGCAGCTTGGCAGGGGGCGGCTATGGCTACACCTTC.